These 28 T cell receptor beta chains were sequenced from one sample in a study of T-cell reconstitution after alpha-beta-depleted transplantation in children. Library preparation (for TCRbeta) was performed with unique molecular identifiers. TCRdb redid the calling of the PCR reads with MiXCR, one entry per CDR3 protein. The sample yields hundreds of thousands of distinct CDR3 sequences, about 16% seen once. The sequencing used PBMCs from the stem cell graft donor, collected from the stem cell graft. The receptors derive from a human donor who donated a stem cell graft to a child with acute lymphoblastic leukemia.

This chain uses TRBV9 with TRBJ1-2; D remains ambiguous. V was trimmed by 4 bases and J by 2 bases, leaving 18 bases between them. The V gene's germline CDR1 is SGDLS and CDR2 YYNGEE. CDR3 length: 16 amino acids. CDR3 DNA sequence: TGTGCCAGCAGCCCACCTCGGACTGCCCTAAACTATGGCTACACCTTC. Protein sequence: CASSPPRTALNYGYTF. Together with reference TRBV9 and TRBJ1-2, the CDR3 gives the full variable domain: DSGVTQTPKHLITATGQRVTLRCSPRSGDLSVYWYQQSLDQGLQFLIQYYNGEERAKGNILERFSAQQFPDLHSELNLSSLELGDSALYFCASSPPRTALNYGYTFGSGTRLTVV.

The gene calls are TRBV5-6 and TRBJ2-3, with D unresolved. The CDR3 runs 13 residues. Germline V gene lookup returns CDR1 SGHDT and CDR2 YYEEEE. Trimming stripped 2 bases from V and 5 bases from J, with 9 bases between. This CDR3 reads CASSFMPQDTQYF. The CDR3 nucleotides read TGTGCCAGCAGCTTCATGCCGCAAGATACGCAGTATTTT.

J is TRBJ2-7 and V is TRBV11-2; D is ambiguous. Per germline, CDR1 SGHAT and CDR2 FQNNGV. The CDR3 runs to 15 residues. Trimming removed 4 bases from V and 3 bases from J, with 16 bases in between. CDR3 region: CASSSHSTPSYEQYF. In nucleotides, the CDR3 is TGTGCCAGCAGCTCCCATTCTACCCCCAGCTACGAGCAGTACTTC.

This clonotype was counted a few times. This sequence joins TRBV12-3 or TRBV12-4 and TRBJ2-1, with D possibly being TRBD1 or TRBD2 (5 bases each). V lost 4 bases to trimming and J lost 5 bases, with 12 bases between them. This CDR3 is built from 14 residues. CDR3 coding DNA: TGTGCCAGCAGTTGGATCCGGGACGACAATGAGCAGTTCTTC. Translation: CASSWIRDDNEQFF.

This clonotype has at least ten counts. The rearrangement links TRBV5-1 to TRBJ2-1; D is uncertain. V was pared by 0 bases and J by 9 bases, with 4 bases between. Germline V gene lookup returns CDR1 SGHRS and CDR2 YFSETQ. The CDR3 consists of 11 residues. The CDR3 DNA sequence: TGCGCCAGCAGCTTGGAGGGTGAGCAGTTCTTC. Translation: CASSLEGEQFF. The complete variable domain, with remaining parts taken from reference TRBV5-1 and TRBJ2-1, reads KAGVTQTPRYLIKTRGQQVTLSCSPISGHRSVSWYQQTPGQGLQFLFEYFSETQRNKGNFPGRFSGRQFSNSRSEMNVSTLELGDSALYLCASSLEGEQFFGPGTRLTVL.

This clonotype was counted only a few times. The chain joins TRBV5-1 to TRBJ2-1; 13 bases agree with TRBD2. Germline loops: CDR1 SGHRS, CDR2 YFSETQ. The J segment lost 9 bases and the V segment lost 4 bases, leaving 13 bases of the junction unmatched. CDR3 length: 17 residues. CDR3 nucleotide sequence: TGCGCCAGCAGCCCCTCCCGGACTAGCGGGAGTTATGGTGAGCAGTTCTTC. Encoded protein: CASSPSRTSGSYGEQFF.

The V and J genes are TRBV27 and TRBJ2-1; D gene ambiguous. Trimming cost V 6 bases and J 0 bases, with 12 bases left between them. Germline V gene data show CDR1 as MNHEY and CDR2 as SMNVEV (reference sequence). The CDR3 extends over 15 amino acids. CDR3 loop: CASSRWSGSYNEQFF. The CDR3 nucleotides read TGTGCCAGCAGCAGATGGTCAGGCTCCTACAATGAGCAGTTCTTC.

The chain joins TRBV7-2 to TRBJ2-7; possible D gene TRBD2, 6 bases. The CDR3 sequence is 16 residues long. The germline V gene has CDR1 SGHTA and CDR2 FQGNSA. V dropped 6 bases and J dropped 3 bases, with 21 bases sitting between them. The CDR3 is CASRYRGGTGHYEQYF. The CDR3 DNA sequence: TGTGCCAGCAGATATAGAGGAGGGACGGGGCACTACGAGCAGTACTTC.

The CDR3 sequence: CASSQGLQRGSSYEQYF. As DNA, the CDR3 is TGCGCCAGCAGCCAAGGGCTACAGAGGGGCTCCTCCTACGAGCAGTACTTC. The J gene is TRBJ2-7, the V gene TRBV4-1; D tentatively fits TRBD1 or TRBD2 (5 bases each). Germline V gene lookup returns CDR1 MGHRA and CDR2 YSYEKL. The ends were cut back, 1 base at V and 0 bases at J, with 16 bases in the middle. The CDR3 length is 17 residues.

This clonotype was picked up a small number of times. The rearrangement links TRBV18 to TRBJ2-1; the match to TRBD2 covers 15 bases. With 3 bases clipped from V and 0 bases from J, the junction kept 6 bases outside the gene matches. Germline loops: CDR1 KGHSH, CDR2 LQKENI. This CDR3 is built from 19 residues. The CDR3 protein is CASSPPGLAGGFSYNEQFF. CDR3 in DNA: TGTGCCAGCTCACCCCCGGGACTAGCGGGAGGCTTCTCCTACAATGAGCAGTTCTTC. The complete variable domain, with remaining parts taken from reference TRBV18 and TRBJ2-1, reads NAGVMQNPRHLVRRRGQEARLRCSPMKGHSHVYWYRQLPEEGLKFMVYLQKENIIDESGMPKERFSAEFPKEGPSILRIQQVVRGDSAAYFCASSPPGLAGGFSYNEQFFGPGTRLTVL.

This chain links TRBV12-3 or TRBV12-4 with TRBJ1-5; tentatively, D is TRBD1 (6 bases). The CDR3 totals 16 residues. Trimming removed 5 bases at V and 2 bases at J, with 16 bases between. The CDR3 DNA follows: TGTGCCAGCAGTCCCCTACAGGGAGACGGCAATCAGCCCCAGCATTTT. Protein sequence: CASSPLQGDGNQPQHF.

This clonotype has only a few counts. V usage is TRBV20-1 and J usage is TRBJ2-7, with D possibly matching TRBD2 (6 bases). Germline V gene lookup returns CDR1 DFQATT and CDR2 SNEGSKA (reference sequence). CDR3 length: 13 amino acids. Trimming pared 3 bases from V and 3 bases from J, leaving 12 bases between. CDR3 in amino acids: CSARGGVVYEQYF. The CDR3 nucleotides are TGCAGTGCTAGGGGCGGGGTTGTCTACGAGCAGTACTTC.

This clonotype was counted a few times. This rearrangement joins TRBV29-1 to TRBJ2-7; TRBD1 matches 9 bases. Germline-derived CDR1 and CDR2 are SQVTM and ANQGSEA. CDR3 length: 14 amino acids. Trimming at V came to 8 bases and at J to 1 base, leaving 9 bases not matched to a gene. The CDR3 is CSIASDRGSYEQYF. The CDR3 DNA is TGCAGCATCGCTTCGGACAGGGGTTCCTACGAGCAGTACTTC.

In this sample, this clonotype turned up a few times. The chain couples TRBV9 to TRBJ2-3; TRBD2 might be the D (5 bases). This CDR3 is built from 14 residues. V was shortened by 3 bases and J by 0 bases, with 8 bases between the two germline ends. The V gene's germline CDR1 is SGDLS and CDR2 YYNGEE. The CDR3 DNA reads TGTGCCAGCAGCGGAAGACTAAGCACAGATACGCAGTATTTT. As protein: CASSGRLSTDTQYF.

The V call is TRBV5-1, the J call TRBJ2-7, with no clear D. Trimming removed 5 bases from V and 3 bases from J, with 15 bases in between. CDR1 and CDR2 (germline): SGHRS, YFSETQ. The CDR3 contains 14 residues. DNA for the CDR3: TGCGCCAGCAGTCTGATGGATATCAACTACGAGCAGTACTTC. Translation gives CASSLMDINYEQYF.

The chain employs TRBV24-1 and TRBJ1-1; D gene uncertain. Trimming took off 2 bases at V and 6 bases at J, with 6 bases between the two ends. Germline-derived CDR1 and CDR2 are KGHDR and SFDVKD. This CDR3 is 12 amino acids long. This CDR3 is CATSDSDAEAFF. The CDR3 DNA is TGTGCCACCAGTGATTCGGACGCTGAAGCTTTCTTT.

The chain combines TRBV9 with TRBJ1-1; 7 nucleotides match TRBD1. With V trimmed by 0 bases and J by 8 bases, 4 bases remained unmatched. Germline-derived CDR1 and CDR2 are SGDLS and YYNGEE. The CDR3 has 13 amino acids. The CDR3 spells CASSVGLGQEAFF. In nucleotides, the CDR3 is TGTGCCAGCAGCGTAGGTTTGGGACAGGAAGCTTTCTTT.

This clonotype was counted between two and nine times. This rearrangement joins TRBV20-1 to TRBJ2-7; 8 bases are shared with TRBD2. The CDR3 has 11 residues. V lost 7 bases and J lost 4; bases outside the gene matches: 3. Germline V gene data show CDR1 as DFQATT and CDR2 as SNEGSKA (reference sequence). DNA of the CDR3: TGCAGTGTAGCGGGATCGTACGAGCAGTACTTC. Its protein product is CSVAGSYEQYF.

DNA of the CDR3: TGTGCCAGCAGCGACGTAGCGGGAGGGCCCGACGAGCAGTACTTC. This codes for CASSDVAGGPDEQYF. The genes are TRBV9 and TRBJ2-7; 11 nucleotides match TRBD2. Germline V CDR1 and CDR2: SGDLS, YYNGEE. J gave up 5 bases and V 3 bases, and 7 bases lay outside the gene matches. The CDR3 is 15 amino acids.

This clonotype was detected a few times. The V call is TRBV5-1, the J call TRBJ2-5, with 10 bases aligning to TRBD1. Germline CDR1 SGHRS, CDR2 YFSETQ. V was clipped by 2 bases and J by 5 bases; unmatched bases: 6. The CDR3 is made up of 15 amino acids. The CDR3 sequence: CASSFGTGDSETQYF. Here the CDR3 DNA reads TGCGCCAGCAGCTTCGGGACAGGGGATTCCGAGACCCAGTACTTC.

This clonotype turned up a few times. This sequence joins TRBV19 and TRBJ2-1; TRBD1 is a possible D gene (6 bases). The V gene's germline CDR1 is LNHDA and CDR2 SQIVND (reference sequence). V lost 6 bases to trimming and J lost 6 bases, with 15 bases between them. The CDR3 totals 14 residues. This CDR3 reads CASSDAEGGNEQFF. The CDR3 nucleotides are TGTGCCAGTAGCGATGCGGAAGGGGGCAATGAGCAGTTCTTC.

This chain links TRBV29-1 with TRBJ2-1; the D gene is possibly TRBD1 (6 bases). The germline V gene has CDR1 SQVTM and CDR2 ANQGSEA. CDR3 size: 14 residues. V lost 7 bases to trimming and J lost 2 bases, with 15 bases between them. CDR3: CSADQGGPYNEQFF. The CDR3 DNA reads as TGCAGCGCCGACCAAGGGGGACCCTACAATGAGCAGTTCTTC.

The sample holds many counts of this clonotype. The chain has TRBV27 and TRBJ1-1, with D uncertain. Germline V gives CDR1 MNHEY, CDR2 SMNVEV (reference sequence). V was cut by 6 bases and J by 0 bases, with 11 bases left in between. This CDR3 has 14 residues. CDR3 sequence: CASSLGLLNTEAFF. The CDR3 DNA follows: TGTGCCAGCAGCTTAGGACTTTTGAACACTGAAGCTTTCTTT.

CDR3 sequence reads: CSVVGGGEQILGTEAFF. The CDR3 DNA sequence: TGCAGCGTCGTAGGGGGGGGGGAACAAATACTCGGAACTGAAGCTTTCTTT. The chain has TRBV29-1 and TRBJ1-1; D may be TRBD1 (6 bases). V was cut by 6 bases and J by 5 bases, with 28 bases left in between. This CDR3 has 17 residues. Germline V gene lookup returns CDR1 SQVTM and CDR2 ANQGSEA. Using reference TRBV29-1 and TRBJ1-1 for the parts outside the CDR3, the full variable domain is SAVISQKPSRDICQRGTSLTIQCQVDSQVTMMFWYRQQPGQSLTLIATANQGSEATYESGFVIDKFPISRPNLTFSTLTVSNMSPEDSSIYLCSVVGGGEQILGTEAFFGQGTRLTVV.

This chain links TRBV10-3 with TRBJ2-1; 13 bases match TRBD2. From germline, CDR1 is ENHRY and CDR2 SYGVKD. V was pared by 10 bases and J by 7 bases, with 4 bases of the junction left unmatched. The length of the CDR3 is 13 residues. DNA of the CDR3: TGTGCCACCGGACTAGCGGGAGAAAATGAGCAGTTCTTC. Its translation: CATGLAGENEQFF.

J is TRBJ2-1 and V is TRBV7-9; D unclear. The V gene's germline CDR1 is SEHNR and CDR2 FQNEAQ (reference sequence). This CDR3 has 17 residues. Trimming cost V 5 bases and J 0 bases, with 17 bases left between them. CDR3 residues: CASSPVVGVSSYNEQFF. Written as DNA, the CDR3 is TGTGCCAGCAGCCCAGTGGTGGGCGTAAGCTCCTACAATGAGCAGTTCTTC.

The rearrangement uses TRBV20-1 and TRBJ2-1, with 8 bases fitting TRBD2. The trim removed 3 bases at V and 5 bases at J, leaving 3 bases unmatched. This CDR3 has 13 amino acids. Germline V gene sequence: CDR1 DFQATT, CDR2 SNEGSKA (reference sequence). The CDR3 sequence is CSASGRADNEQFF. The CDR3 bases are TGCAGTGCTAGCGGGAGGGCCGACAATGAGCAGTTCTTC.

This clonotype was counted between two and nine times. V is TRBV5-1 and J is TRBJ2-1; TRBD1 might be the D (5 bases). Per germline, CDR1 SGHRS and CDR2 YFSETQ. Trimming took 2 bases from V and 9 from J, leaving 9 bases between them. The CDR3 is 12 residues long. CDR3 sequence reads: CASSLWGVEQFF. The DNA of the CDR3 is TGCGCCAGCAGCTTATGGGGCGTTGAGCAGTTCTTC.